The 23 T cell receptor beta chains given below trace back to one sample, sequenced in a study of blood T cell repertoires in COVID-19 (dated by TCRdb to the early 2020s). Library preparation used the immunoSEQ multiplex PCR assay. This is the immuneACCESS table as TCRdb keeps it, with only in-frame sequences that have V and J called. A part of the clones is gone; compared with another copy, unresolved V genes explain less than half, and the rest is unexplained. Within this sample are approximately 220,000 clones, with approximately 80% of them counted one time only. About 1.3% of the sample is held by the ten biggest clonotypes. The sample consisted of PBMCs or T cells enriched from blood (not recorded which). All receptors derive from a woman between 40 and 55 years old with acute COVID-19.

The genes are TRBV15 and TRBJ1-5, with D uncertain. This CDR3 region has 15 residues. Trimming took off 7 bases at V and 3 bases at J, with 16 bases between the two ends. Per the germline V gene, CDR1 is LNHNV and CDR2 is YYDKDF (reference sequence). The CDR3 here is CATTRTGGYNQPQHF. CDR3 nucleotides: TGTGCCACCACCAGGACCGGCGGATACAATCAGCCCCAGCATTTT.

The genes are TRBV6-5 and TRBJ1-2, with a weak D call TRBD1 (6 bases). CDR3 length: 13 residues. Germline CDR1 is MNHEY and CDR2 is SVGAGI. The germline V and J ends were trimmed by 10 bases and 5 bases, with 17 bases remaining between them. CDR3 loop: CATTTGGGYGYTF. For the CDR3, the DNA is TGTGCCACCACGACAGGCGGGGGGTATGGCTACACCTTC.

This sequence joins TRBV10-2 and TRBJ1-6; 8 nucleotides align to TRBD1. Germline values: CDR1 WSHSY, CDR2 SAAADI. The V segment lost 5 bases and the J segment 11 bases; nucleotides outside the gene matches: 2. The CDR3 length is 12 residues. The CDR3 spells CASSTGGAPLHF. The CDR3 DNA reads TGCGCCAGCAGTACAGGGGGAGCACCCCTCCACTTT.

This CDR3 reads CASSLFGDRVNEKLFF. Written as DNA, the CDR3 is TGTGCCAGCAGTTTATTTGGGGACAGGGTGAATGAAAAACTGTTTTTT. V and J are TRBV28 and TRBJ1-4, with 9 bases identical to TRBD1. Trimming cost V 1 base and J 5 bases; bases outside gene matches: 5. The CDR3 spans 16 residues. Germline V CDR1 and CDR2: MDHEN, SYDVKM. Based on the CDR3 plus reference TRBV28 and TRBJ1-4, the full variable domain is DVKVTQSSRYLVKRTGEKVFLECVQDMDHENMFWYRQDPGLGLRLIYFSYDVKMKEKGDIPEGYSVSREKKERFSLILESASTNQTSMYLCASSLFGDRVNEKLFFGSGTQLSVL.

The J gene is TRBJ2-4, the V gene TRBV18, with 11 bases that match TRBD1. The CDR3 length is 18 residues. V trimming: 3 bases; J trimming: 2 bases; junction bases outside the gene matches: 9. The germline V gene encodes CDR1 KGHSH and CDR2 LQKENI. Written as DNA, the CDR3 is TGTGCCAGCTCACCGATTCCCGGGACAGGGGGTTCCAAAAACATTCAGTACTTC. Translated, it gives CASSPIPGTGGSKNIQYF.

This chain uses TRBV19 with TRBJ2-3; possible D gene TRBD2, 6 bases. The V and J ends lost 5 bases and 3 bases respectively, with 18 bases between them. Germline CDR1 and CDR2: LNHDA and SQIVND (reference sequence). The CDR3 is 16 amino acids. CDR3 region: CASSPRGAGRTDTQYF. The CDR3 DNA reads TGTGCCAGTAGTCCCCGAGGGGCGGGACGGACAGATACGCAGTATTTT.

The chain uses TRBV19 and TRBJ2-7, with D possibly matching TRBD1 (5 bases). This CDR3 has 14 residues. The germline V gene encodes CDR1 LNHDA and CDR2 SQIVND (reference sequence). The V end was cut by 4 bases, the J end by 0 bases, with 10 bases between. CDR3 nucleotides: TGTGCCAGTAGTACAGGGCTTAGCTCCTACGAGCAGTACTTC. Its protein is CASSTGLSSYEQYF.

The chain uses TRBV7-2 and TRBJ2-5, with D hard to call. Germline loops: CDR1 SGHTA, CDR2 FQGNSA. This CDR3 has 12 residues. V shed 0 bases and J shed 3 bases, with 2 bases lying between them. The CDR3 DNA reads as TGTGCCAGCAGCTTAGCCAAAGAGACCCAGTACTTC. This gives the protein CASSLAKETQYF.

The rearrangement uses TRBV3-1 (or the pseudogene TRBV3-2) and TRBJ1-3, with no clear D. V was cut by 0 bases and J by 4 bases, with 10 bases left in between. Germline V gives CDR1 LGHDT, CDR2 YNNKEL (reference sequence). The length of the CDR3 is 15 residues. The CDR3 is CASSQERNSGNTIYF. The CDR3 DNA reads TGTGCCAGCAGCCAAGAAAGAAACAGCGGAAACACCATATATTTT.

This chain connects TRBV5-1 to TRBJ2-2; TRBD2 matches at 7 bases. Germline CDR1 is SGHRS and CDR2 is YFSETQ. The trim removed 4 bases at V and 2 bases at J, leaving 5 bases unmatched. This CDR3 has 15 residues. In DNA, the CDR3 is TGCGCCAGCAGCCCGGGGGGAGGCAACACCGGGGAGCTGTTTTTT. It codes for CASSPGGGNTGELFF.

The chain links TRBV6-5 to TRBJ1-2, with 7 nucleotides matching TRBD1. Germline V lookup: CDR1 MNHEY, CDR2 SVGAGI. The CDR3 runs to 12 residues. V dropped 7 bases and J dropped 8; count of bases not matched to a gene: 7. The CDR3 DNA is TGTGCCAGCACTAGGGGGCGTGGGGGCTACACCTTC. Translating gives CASTRGRGGYTF.

This sequence joins TRBV7-9 and TRBJ1-2; 9 positions agree with TRBD1. Germline V gene lookup returns CDR1 SEHNR and CDR2 FQNEAQ (reference sequence). The V segment lost 6 bases and the J segment 6 bases; nucleotides outside the gene matches: 5. CDR3 size: 13 residues. The CDR3 protein is CASRQGQGDGYTF. CDR3 DNA: TGTGCCAGCAGACAGGGACAGGGAGATGGCTACACCTTC.

V gene TRBV30 combines with J gene TRBJ1-2, with D unresolved. The germline V gene has CDR1 GTSNPN and CDR2 SVGIG (reference sequence). Between the trimmed V and J ends, which lost 5 bases and 4 bases, there was a span of 11 bases. The CDR3 spans 12 residues. This chain's CDR3 is CAWAHSIYGYTF. DNA for the CDR3: TGTGCCTGGGCCCACTCAATCTATGGCTACACCTTC.

CDR3 coding DNA: TGTGCCAGCAGCCAAGGGGGGGGCTATGGCTACACCTTC. Its protein is CASSQGGGYGYTF. The genes are TRBV3-1 (or the pseudogene TRBV3-2) and TRBJ1-2; TRBD1 might be the D (5 bases). Deletions cut 1 base from V and 4 bases from J, with 7 bases between. Germline-derived CDR1 and CDR2 are LGHDT and YNNKEL (reference sequence). The CDR3 has 13 amino acids.

The chain carries TRBV7-9 and TRBJ1-1; D remains ambiguous. Between the trimmed V and J ends, which lost 1 base and 5 bases, there was a span of 11 bases. The CDR3 is made up of 14 amino acids. Germline CDR1 reads SEHNR; CDR2 reads FQNEAQ (reference sequence). The CDR3 region is CASSLEEGRTEAFF. In DNA, the CDR3 is TGTGCCAGCAGCTTAGAGGAGGGTAGAACTGAAGCTTTCTTT.

This chain links TRBV24-1 with TRBJ1-1; the match to TRBD1 covers 10 bases. The CDR3 contains 13 residues. CDR1 and CDR2 (germline): KGHDR, SFDVKD. V gave up 7 bases and J gave up 5 bases; unmatched junction bases: 3. The CDR3 DNA reads as TGTGCCACCAGCGACAGGGGGCGGACTGAAGCTTTCTTT. It encodes CATSDRGRTEAFF.

The chain has TRBV7-2 and TRBJ1-1; a weak D match, TRBD1 (5 bases). The CDR3 has 14 residues. Germline lookup yields CDR1 SGHTA and CDR2 FQGNSA. Trimming removed 5 bases from V and 6 bases from J, with 16 bases in between. CDR3 protein: CASSPPGGSAEAFF. CDR3 DNA: TGTGCCAGCAGCCCACCCGGGGGTAGCGCTGAAGCTTTCTTT.

This clone was counted between two and nine times. The chain has TRBV18 and TRBJ2-3; weak D call: TRBD2 (5 bases). Germline V gene data show CDR1 as KGHSH and CDR2 as LQKENI. The CDR3 runs to 15 residues. V dropped 2 bases and J dropped 0 bases, with 9 bases sitting between them. CDR3 DNA: TGTGCCAGCTCACCAACAGCGGCTAGCACAGATACGCAGTATTTT. It yields the protein CASSPTAASTDTQYF.

This chain joins TRBV18 and TRBJ1-4; perhaps TRBD1 as D (5 bases). Germline V gives CDR1 KGHSH, CDR2 LQKENI. V was pared by 2 bases and J by 2 bases, with 12 bases between. CDR3 length: 16 residues. This chain's CDR3 is CASSPSTGTTNEKLFF. The CDR3, as DNA: TGTGCCAGCTCACCATCTACCGGGACTACTAATGAAAAACTGTTTTTT.

J is TRBJ1-2 and V is TRBV6-5; D ambiguous. Germline-derived CDR1 and CDR2 are MNHEY and SVGAGI. The ends were cut back, 4 bases at V and 2 bases at J, with 14 bases in the middle. This CDR3 has 15 residues. CDR3 nucleotides: TGTGCCAGCAGTTTAAACGGGGTATCAAACTATGGCTACACCTTC. As protein: CASSLNGVSNYGYTF.

This chain links TRBV28 with TRBJ1-6, with unresolved D. Between the trimmed V and J ends, which lost 7 bases and 0 bases, there was a span of 7 bases. The CDR3 is 14 amino acids. CDR1 is MDHEN, CDR2 SYDVKM, per germline. This CDR3 reads CASTESSYNSPLHF. The CDR3 DNA reads TGTGCCAGCACCGAGTCCTCCTATAATTCACCCCTCCACTTT.

V gene TRBV7-9 combines with J gene TRBJ1-2; maybe TRBD1 (5 bases). Trimming took 3 bases from V and 10 from J, leaving 12 bases between them. The CDR3 covers 12 residues. Germline V gene sequence: CDR1 SEHNR, CDR2 FQNEAQ (reference sequence). The CDR3 coding sequence is TGTGCCAGCAGCTTGGGGGGGACCGTCTACACCTTC. The encoded protein is CASSLGGTVYTF. Variable domain in full (rest from reference TRBV7-9 and TRBJ1-2): DTGVSQNPRHKITKRGQNVTFRCDPISEHNRLYWYRQTLGQGPEFLTYFQNEAQLEKSRLLSDRFSAERPKGSFSTLEIQRTEQGDSAMYLCASSLGGTVYTFGSGTRLTVV.

This chain joins TRBV27 and TRBJ1-2; D not certain. V lost 0 bases to trimming and J lost 5 bases, with 19 bases between them. This CDR3 contains 17 residues. Germline V lookup: CDR1 MNHEY, CDR2 SMNVEV (reference sequence). CDR3 in DNA: TGTGCCAGCAGTTTATCGTTTGGTGGAGGGAGAATATATGGCTACACCTTC. This gives the protein CASSLSFGGGRIYGYTF.